One and the same sample provided the 32 T cell receptor beta chains below, sequenced in a study of cytomegalovirus exposure and HLA in healthy donors. Primers included in the PCR were 60 Vbeta and 13 Jbeta primers. Measured with immunoSEQ multiplex PCR; TCRdb has only the in-frame clones, and not every one. The sample carries about 67,000 clones, about 70% recorded once. The specimen sequenced was PBMCs. The receptor source for this set is a woman in her twenties or thirties in good health and CMV-seronegative.

The V call is TRBV11-3, the J call TRBJ1-4; 8 bases match TRBD1. V lost 4 bases and J lost 0; bases outside the gene matches: 7. CDR3 length equals 17 residues. Germline V lookup: CDR1 SGHNT, CDR2 YENEEA. CDR3 DNA: TGTGCCAGCAGCTCCTCGACAGGGGAGTCAACTAATGAAAAACTGTTTTTT. It translates to CASSSSTGESTNEKLFF.

The chain joins TRBV19 to TRBJ1-5; 7 nucleotides match TRBD1. This CDR3 comprises 15 residues. The J segment lost 0 bases and the V segment lost 5 bases, leaving 4 bases of the junction unmatched. Germline CDR1 is LNHDA and CDR2 is SQIVND (reference sequence). CDR3 sequence reads: CASSSGTASNQPQHF. The CDR3 DNA reads as TGTGCCAGTAGTTCAGGGACAGCTAGCAATCAGCCCCAGCATTTT.

The rearrangement joins TRBV19 to TRBJ1-5; D perhaps matches TRBD1 (5 bases). The length of the CDR3 is 13 residues. Germline lookup yields CDR1 LNHDA and CDR2 SQIVND (reference sequence). Trimming shortened V by 3 bases and J by 8 bases, and 11 bases separated the two germline ends. Here the CDR3 reads CASSMGGWKPQHF. The CDR3 nucleotides are TGTGCCAGTAGTATGGGGGGGTGGAAGCCCCAGCATTTT.

The chain employs TRBV9 and TRBJ1-1; TRBD1 matches at 8 bases. This CDR3 region has 16 residues. V dropped 0 bases and J dropped 5; count of bases not matched to a gene: 9. Germline V gene data show CDR1 as SGDLS and CDR2 as YYNGEE. The DNA of the CDR3 is TGTGCCAGCAGCGTAGGAGGACAGGGTTTCGCGACTGAAGCTTTCTTT. Translating it yields CASSVGGQGFATEAFF.

This clone showed up just once. The chain couples TRBV5-6 to TRBJ2-4; no firm D call. This CDR3 is built from 14 residues. Deletions cut 0 bases from V and 0 bases from J, with 4 bases between. Germline CDR1 reads SGHDT; CDR2 reads YYEEEE. The CDR3 DNA follows: TGTGCCAGCAGCTTGGCCGTAGCCAAAAACATTCAGTACTTC. Translating gives CASSLAVAKNIQYF.

The V and J genes are TRBV6-5 and TRBJ2-7, with a weak D call TRBD2 (5 bases). The CDR3 contains 12 residues. Between the trimmed V and J ends, which lost 8 bases and 6 bases, there was a span of 14 bases. CDR1 is MNHEY, CDR2 SVGAGI, per germline. CDR3 sequence (DNA): TGTGCCAGCCGGGTCGGGAATTCCGAGCAGTACTTC. This translates into CASRVGNSEQYF.

The chain has TRBV5-1 and TRBJ2-5; 9 bases fit TRBD2. This CDR3 is built from 13 residues. Germline V gene data show CDR1 as SGHRS and CDR2 as YFSETQ. Trimming at V came to 2 bases and at J to 9 bases, leaving 5 bases not matched to a gene. CDR3 sequence (DNA): TGCGCCAGCAGCTTTTCTAGCGGGGCGGCCCAGTACTTC. Its protein product is CASSFSSGAAQYF.

The chain joins TRBV30 to TRBJ2-2; 9 bases align to TRBD1. CDR1 and CDR2 from the germline V gene are GTSNPN and SVGIG (reference sequence). Trimming removed 4 bases from V and 2 bases from J; junction bases left unmatched: 5. The CDR3 length is 15 residues. Written as DNA, the CDR3 is TGTGCCTGGAACCCGGGACAGGGAAACACCGGGGAGCTGTTTTTT. Amino acids: CAWNPGQGNTGELFF.

The CDR3 DNA is TGCGCCAGCAGGTTAGCGGGGGAAGAGACCCAGTACTTC. The encoded protein is CASRLAGEETQYF. The chain has TRBV5-1 and TRBJ2-5; 9 bases map to TRBD2. Germline trimming cut 5 bases from V and 3 bases from J; bases unmatched to any gene: 2. The CDR3 contains 13 residues. Looked up from germline, CDR1 is SGHRS and CDR2 is YFSETQ.

This chain joins TRBV7-3 and TRBJ2-2; 7 bases match TRBD1. Germline trimming cut 5 bases from V and 1 base from J; bases unmatched to any gene: 4. CDR1 and CDR2 from the germline V gene are SGHTA and FQGTGA. This CDR3 has 15 residues. In DNA, the CDR3 is TGTGCCAGCAGCCTTACAGGGGTGAACACCGGGGAGCTGTTTTTT. This encodes CASSLTGVNTGELFF.

This CDR3 reads CASSFRTGNGNTIYF. The CDR3 DNA reads TGTGCCAGCAGCTTCCGGACAGGGAACGGAAACACCATATATTTT. The chain carries TRBV7-2 and TRBJ1-3; 8 nucleotides align to TRBD1. The CDR3 loop spans 15 amino acids. With V trimmed by 3 bases and J by 4 bases, 5 bases remained unmatched. Per germline, CDR1 SGHTA and CDR2 FQGNSA.

The chain is built from TRBV9 and TRBJ2-1; 8 bases agree with TRBD2. CDR1 SGDLS and CDR2 YYNGEE come from the germline V gene. The trim removed 2 bases at V and 9 bases at J, leaving 13 bases unmatched. There are 16 residues in the CDR3. The DNA for the CDR3 is TGTGCCAGCAGCGTTTTAGGAGCGGGGGACCCCCCTGAGCAGTTCTTC. Translation: CASSVLGAGDPPEQFF.

The CDR3 protein is CASSEAYSEAFF. The CDR3 bases are TGTGCCAGCAGTGAAGCCTACAGTGAAGCTTTCTTT. V and J are TRBV6-5 and TRBJ1-1; D gene ambiguous. V lost 5 bases and J 7 bases, leaving 11 bases between the germline ends. In germline, CDR1 is MNHEY, CDR2 SVGAGI. The CDR3 spans 12 residues.

This chain uses TRBV11-2 with TRBJ2-1, with TRBD1 matching over 10 bases. V trimming: 1 base; J trimming: 8 bases; junction bases outside the gene matches: 11. This CDR3 comprises 17 residues. CDR1 and CDR2 (germline): SGHAT, FQNNGV. CDR3 loop: CASSLVLGQGRIDEQFF. CDR3 DNA sequence: TGTGCCAGCAGCTTAGTTTTGGGACAGGGGAGGATCGATGAGCAGTTCTTC.

This chain links TRBV7-2 with TRBJ1-5, with 9 nucleotides matching TRBD1. V lost 5 bases, J lost 9 bases, and 5 bases stayed unmatched. CDR1 is SGHTA, CDR2 FQGNSA, per germline. CDR3 size: 13 residues. The CDR3 DNA sequence: TGTGCCAGCAGCACCGGACAGGGGACGCCCCAGCATTTT. Translation gives CASSTGQGTPQHF.

This clone occurred once. The V gene is TRBV6-5, the J gene TRBJ2-7; 8 nucleotides match TRBD1. CDR1 and CDR2 from the germline V gene are MNHEY and SVGAGI. This CDR3 spans 14 amino acids. V gave up 8 bases and J gave up 7 bases; unmatched junction bases: 13. The CDR3 region is CASYGGTGSREQYF. For the CDR3, the DNA is TGTGCCAGCTACGGTGGGACAGGATCGAGGGAGCAGTACTTC.

V is TRBV7-9 and J is TRBJ2-2, with D possibly TRBD1 on 5 matching bases. V was shortened by 10 bases and J by 2 bases, with 20 bases between the two germline ends. Germline V gene lookup returns CDR1 SEHNR and CDR2 FQNEAQ (reference sequence). There are 16 residues in the CDR3. CDR3 sequence (DNA): TGTGCCACCTTACAGGCACTCTCGGCCAACACCGGGGAGCTGTTTTTT. Its translation is CATLQALSANTGELFF.

The chain uses TRBV2 and TRBJ1-5; tentative D call: TRBD1 (5 bases). Germline assignment: CDR1 SNHLY and CDR2 FYNNEI. The CDR3 runs 13 residues. The ends were cut back, 5 bases at V and 4 bases at J, with 9 bases in the middle. Here the CDR3 reads CASSWGENQPQHF. The CDR3 DNA is TGTGCCAGCAGTTGGGGGGAGAATCAGCCCCAGCATTTT. The entire variable domain, with the rest obtained from reference TRBV2 and TRBJ1-5, is as follows: EPEVTQTPSHQVTQMGQEVILRCVPISNHLYFYWYRQILGQKVEFLVSFYNNEISEKSEIFDDQFSVERPDGSNFTLKIRSTKLEDSAMYFCASSWGENQPQHFGDGTRLSIL.

The chain links TRBV6-1 to TRBJ2-7, with D tentatively TRBD1 (5 bases). Per germline, CDR1 MNHNS and CDR2 SASEGT. Trimming stripped 4 bases from V and 2 bases from J, with 15 bases between. CDR3 length: 15 residues. The CDR3 nucleotides read TGTGCCAGCAGTGCGGTTCCAGGGTTAGCCTACGAGCAGTACTTC. Translating gives CASSAVPGLAYEQYF.

J is TRBJ2-5 and V is TRBV5-4, with TRBD2 matching over 7 bases. V dropped 4 bases and J dropped 2; count of bases not matched to a gene: 5. The CDR3 runs 14 residues. Per germline, CDR1 SGHNT and CDR2 YYREEE (reference sequence). The CDR3 DNA reads as TGTGCCAGCAGCCCCGGGGGAGGGCAAGAGACCCAGTACTTC. It specifies CASSPGGGQETQYF.

The V gene is TRBV27, the J gene TRBJ2-7, with a weak D call TRBD1 (6 bases). Per germline, CDR1 MNHEY and CDR2 SMNVEV (reference sequence). Between the trimmed V and J ends, which lost 6 bases and 3 bases, there was a span of 12 bases. The CDR3 totals 13 residues. The chain's CDR3 is CASSPGQNYEQYF. Here the CDR3 DNA reads TGTGCCAGCAGCCCGGGACAAAACTACGAGCAGTACTTC.

This rearrangement joins TRBV7-2 to TRBJ1-4; D possibly corresponds to TRBD1 (6 bases). The CDR3 has 14 residues. Germline V gene lookup returns CDR1 SGHTA and CDR2 FQGNSA. V shed 7 bases and J shed 3 bases, with 12 bases lying between them. The CDR3: CASMGGASNEKLFF. The CDR3 region has the DNA TGTGCCAGCATGGGGGGGGCCTCTAATGAAAAACTGTTTTTT. Complete variable domain (other parts from reference TRBV7-2 and TRBJ1-4): GAGVSQSPSNKVTEKGKDVELRCDPISGHTALYWYRQSLGQGLEFLIYFQGNSAPDKSGLPSDRFSAERTGGSVSTLTIQRTQQEDSAVYLCASMGGASNEKLFFGSGTQLSVL.

The genes are TRBV7-2 and TRBJ2-1, with 10 bases matching TRBD2. V was pared by 5 bases and J by 3 bases, with 4 bases of the junction left unmatched. In germline, CDR1 is SGHTA, CDR2 FQGNSA. The length of the CDR3 is 15 residues. CDR3 bases: TGTGCCAGCAGCCTGAGCGGGGGGGACTACAATGAGCAGTTCTTC. Translating it yields CASSLSGGDYNEQFF.

The CDR3 DNA reads TGTGCCAGCAGAACACGACTAGCGGGGGGGATTGCTGGGGCCAACGTCCTGACTTTC. Translation: CASRTRLAGGIAGANVLTF. The V call is TRBV7-9, the J call TRBJ2-6; the match to TRBD2 covers 14 bases. Germline CDR1 reads SEHNR; CDR2 reads FQNEAQ (reference sequence). The CDR3 runs to 19 residues. J gave up 2 bases and V 6 bases, and 9 bases lay outside the gene matches.

Comment on this clone: One junction end does not reproduce the germline sequence, and a read error may be involved. The J gene is TRBJ2-7, the V gene TRBV4-1; perhaps TRBD1 as D (5 bases). Germline CDR1 reads MGHRA; CDR2 reads YSYEKL. This CDR3 comprises 14 residues. The CDR3 DNA sequence: TGCGCCAGCAGCCAAGATTCAATCCAGGGTATTATCTCCTTC. Translating gives CASSQDSIQGIISF.

This clone has only one observation. This chain uses TRBV19 with TRBJ2-5, with D tentatively TRBD1 (6 bases). The germline gives CDR1 LNHDA, CDR2 SQIVND (reference sequence). V lost 10 bases and J 5 bases, leaving 14 bases between the germline ends. The CDR3 is 12 residues long. CDR3: CATRGLGETQYF. CDR3 DNA: TGTGCCACCAGGGGATTAGGGGAGACCCAGTACTTC.

The chain employs TRBV28 and TRBJ1-1, with TRBD1 matching 8 bases. Germline CDR1 and CDR2: MDHEN and SYDVKM. The CDR3 consists of 15 residues. V shed 6 bases and J 3 bases; nucleotides not matched to a gene: 9. In DNA, the CDR3 is TGTGCCAGCAGACTTCGACAGGGGACATACACTGAAGCTTTCTTT. This gives the protein CASRLRQGTYTEAFF.

V is TRBV7-2 and J is TRBJ2-3; 7 bases are shared with TRBD1. V lost 3 bases to trimming and J lost 5 bases; unmatched junction nucleotides: 5. The CDR3 loop spans 14 amino acids. Looked up from germline, CDR1 is SGHTA and CDR2 is FQGNSA. This CDR3 is CASSLRGRGDTQYF. Here the CDR3 DNA reads TGTGCCAGCAGCTTGAGGGGGCGAGGAGATACGCAGTATTTT.

The table lists this clone with a few counts. This rearrangement joins TRBV19 to TRBJ1-5; TRBD1 matches at 9 bases. Germline loops: CDR1 LNHDA, CDR2 SQIVND (reference sequence). The CDR3 has 15 residues. V trimming: 5 bases; J trimming: 5 bases; junction bases outside the gene matches: 7. This CDR3 is CASSSWDREDQPQHF. CDR3 in DNA: TGTGCCAGTAGTTCCTGGGACAGGGAGGATCAGCCCCAGCATTTT.

The gene calls are TRBV4-1 and TRBJ1-2; D is possibly TRBD1 (6 bases). Germline V gives CDR1 MGHRA, CDR2 YSYEKL. This CDR3 has 15 residues. V was pared by 5 bases and J by 6 bases, with 19 bases between. CDR3 protein: CASSKPGTGTNGYTF. The CDR3 nucleotides read TGCGCCAGCAGCAAACCCGGGACCGGGACAAATGGCTACACCTTC.

The chain carries TRBV6-1 and TRBJ2-1; the match to TRBD1 covers 7 bases. Germline CDR1 MNHNS, CDR2 SASEGT. The CDR3 has 12 amino acids. The junction had 1 base not matched to a gene; V was cut back by 5 bases and J by 6 bases. This chain's CDR3 is CASSSGGNEQFF. For the CDR3, the DNA is TGTGCCAGCAGTTCAGGGGGCAATGAGCAGTTCTTC.

The chain carries TRBV6-4 and TRBJ1-4; possibly TRBD1 for D (5 bases). The germline V gene has CDR1 MRHNA and CDR2 SNTAGT. The CDR3 length is 17 residues. V was trimmed by 0 bases and J by 2 bases, leaving 13 bases between them. The CDR3 reads CASSDSGGKCTNEKLFF. Written as DNA, the CDR3 is TGTGCCAGCAGTGACTCGGGGGGGAAGTGCACTAATGAAAAACTGTTTTTT.